This TCR beta chain was recovered during a study of cytomegalovirus exposure and HLA in healthy donors. Researchers ran the PCR with 60 Vbeta and 13 Jbeta primers. Produced via immunoSEQ multiplex PCR; TCRdb's table is partial and in-frame only. Its clone listing holds over 120,000 clones. The CDR3 is 15 residues long. V lost 3 bases and J lost 0, with 10 bases in between. Germline V gene sequence: CDR1 SGHTA, CDR2 FQGNSA. A note on this clone: Its antigen remains unknown.

Findings and caveats of the study: Roughly uniform sequencing depth across donors was assumed, possibly incorrectly.

The chain links TRBV7-2 to TRBJ2-3; weak D call: TRBD1 (5 bases). The source material was PBMCs. The receptor was isolated from a male donor in good health and CMV-seronegative. This CDR3 reads CASSFPTASTDTQYF. The CDR3, as DNA: TGTGCCAGCAGCTTCCCGACAGCCAGCACAGATACGCAGTATTTT.